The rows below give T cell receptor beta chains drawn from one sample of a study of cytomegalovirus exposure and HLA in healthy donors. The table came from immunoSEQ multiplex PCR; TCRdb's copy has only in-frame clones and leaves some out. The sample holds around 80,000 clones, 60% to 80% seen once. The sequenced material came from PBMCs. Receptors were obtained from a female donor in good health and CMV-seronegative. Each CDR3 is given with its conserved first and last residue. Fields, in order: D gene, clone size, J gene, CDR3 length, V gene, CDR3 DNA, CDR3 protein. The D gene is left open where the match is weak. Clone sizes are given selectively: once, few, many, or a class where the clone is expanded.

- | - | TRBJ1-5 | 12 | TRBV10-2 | TGCGCCAGTTCAGTTAGCAATCAGCCCCAGCATTTT | CASSVSNQPQHF
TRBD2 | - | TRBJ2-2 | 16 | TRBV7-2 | TGTGCCAGCAGCAAACCGGGACTAGCGAGAGCCGGGGAGCTGTTTTTT | CASSKPGLARAGELFF
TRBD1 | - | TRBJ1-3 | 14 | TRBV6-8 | TGTGCCAGCACCGTCAGGGGGGCTGGAAACACCATATATTTT | CASTVRGAGNTIYF
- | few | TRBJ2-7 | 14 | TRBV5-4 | TGTGCCAGCAGCTTTGTCGGCACAGGCTACGAGCAGTACTTC | CASSFVGTGYEQYF
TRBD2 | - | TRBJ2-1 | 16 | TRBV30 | TGTGCCTGGAGTAGGACTAGCGGGGGGGCCAGGAATGAGCAGTTCTTC | CAWSRTSGGARNEQFF
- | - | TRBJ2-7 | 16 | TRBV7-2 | TGTGCCAGCAGCTTAGATGGTGTAGGTAGCAGCTACGAGCAGTACTTC | CASSLDGVGSSYEQYF
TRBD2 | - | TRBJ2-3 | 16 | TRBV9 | TGTGCCAGCAGCGTACTTCAGTGGGAGGGCTCAGATACGCAGTATTTT | CASSVLQWEGSDTQYF
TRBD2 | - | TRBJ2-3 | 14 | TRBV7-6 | TGTGCCAGCAGCTACCCCCTAGCGGGGGGATCAAAGTATTTT | CASSYPLAGGSKYF
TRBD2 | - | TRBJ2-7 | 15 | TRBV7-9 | TGTGCCAGCAGCATTGTCGGACTAGCGGAAGGGGGGCAGTACTTC | CASSIVGLAEGGQYF
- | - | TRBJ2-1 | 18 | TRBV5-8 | TGTGCCAGCAGCTTGAGTGATGGTCTCGCGGTCTCCTACAATGAGCAGTTCTTC | CASSLSDGLAVSYNEQFF
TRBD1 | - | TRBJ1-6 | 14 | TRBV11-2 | TGTGCCAGCAGGACAGGGGGCGAAGATTCACCCCTCCACTTT | CASRTGGEDSPLHF
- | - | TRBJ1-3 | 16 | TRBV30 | TGTGCCTGGAGTGTAACCCGAATCAGCTCTGGAAACACCATATATTTT | CAWSVTRISSGNTIYF
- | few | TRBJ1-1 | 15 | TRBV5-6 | TGTGCCAGCAGCGTAGATCAGGGTTTCCTGACTGAAGCTTTCTTT | CASSVDQGFLTEAFF
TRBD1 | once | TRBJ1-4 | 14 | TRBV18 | TGTGCCAGCTCACAGGGACAGGGGAACGAAAAACTGTTTTTT | CASSQGQGNEKLFF
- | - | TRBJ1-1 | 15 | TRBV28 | TGTGCCAGCCTAAGACTTTCAGGGGTCGACACTGAAGCTTTCTTT | CASLRLSGVDTEAFF
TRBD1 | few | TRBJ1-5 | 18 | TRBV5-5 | TGTGCCAGCAGCCCTCATGGTCGGGACAGGGAGGGCAATCAGCCCCAGCATTTT | CASSPHGRDREGNQPQHF
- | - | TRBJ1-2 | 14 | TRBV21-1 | TGTGCCAGCAGCAAAATGGGGCAGGGCTACGGCTACACCTTC | CASSKMGQGYGYTF
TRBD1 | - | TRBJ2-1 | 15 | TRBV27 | TGTGCCAGCAGGGGGCGAGACAGGGGTTACAATGAGCAGTTCTTC | CASRGRDRGYNEQFF
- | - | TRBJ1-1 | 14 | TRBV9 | TGTGCCAGCAGCCCACGGACATTGAACACTGAAGCTTTCTTT | CASSPRTLNTEAFF
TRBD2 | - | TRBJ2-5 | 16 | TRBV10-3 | TGTGCCATCAGTGAGGGGATAGCGGGGGTCCAAGAGACCCAGTACTTC | CAISEGIAGVQETQYF
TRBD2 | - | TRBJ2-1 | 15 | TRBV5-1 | TGCGCAACAGCGAGGGGGTCTAGCGGGTACAATGAGCAGTTCTTC | CATARGSSGYNEQFF
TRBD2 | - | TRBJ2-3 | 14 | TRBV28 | TGTGCCAGCAGTGGACTAGCGGGGAGTGATACGCAGTATTTT | CASSGLAGSDTQYF
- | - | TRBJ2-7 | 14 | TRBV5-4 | TGTGCCAGCAGCTTGACGGGTAGCTCCTACGAGCAGTACTTC | CASSLTGSSYEQYF
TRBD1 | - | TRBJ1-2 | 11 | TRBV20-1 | TGCAGTGCTAGGGGACAGTCTACTGACACCTTC | CSARGQSTDTF
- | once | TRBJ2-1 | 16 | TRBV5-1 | TGCGCCAGCAGCCTCCTCGGCGGGCGCTCCTACAATGAGCAGTTCTTC | CASSLLGGRSYNEQFF